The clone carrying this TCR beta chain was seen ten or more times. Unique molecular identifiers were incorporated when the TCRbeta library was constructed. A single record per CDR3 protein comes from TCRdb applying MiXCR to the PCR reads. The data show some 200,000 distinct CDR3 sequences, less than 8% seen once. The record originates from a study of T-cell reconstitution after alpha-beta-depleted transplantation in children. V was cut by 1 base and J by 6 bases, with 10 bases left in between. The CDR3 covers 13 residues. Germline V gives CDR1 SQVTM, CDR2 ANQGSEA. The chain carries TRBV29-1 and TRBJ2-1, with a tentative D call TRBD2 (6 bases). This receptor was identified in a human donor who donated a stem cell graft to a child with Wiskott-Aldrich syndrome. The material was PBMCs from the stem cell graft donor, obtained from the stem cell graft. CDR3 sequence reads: CSVEGAGFNEQFF. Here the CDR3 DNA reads TGCAGCGTTGAAGGTGCGGGGTTCAATGAGCAGTTCTTC.